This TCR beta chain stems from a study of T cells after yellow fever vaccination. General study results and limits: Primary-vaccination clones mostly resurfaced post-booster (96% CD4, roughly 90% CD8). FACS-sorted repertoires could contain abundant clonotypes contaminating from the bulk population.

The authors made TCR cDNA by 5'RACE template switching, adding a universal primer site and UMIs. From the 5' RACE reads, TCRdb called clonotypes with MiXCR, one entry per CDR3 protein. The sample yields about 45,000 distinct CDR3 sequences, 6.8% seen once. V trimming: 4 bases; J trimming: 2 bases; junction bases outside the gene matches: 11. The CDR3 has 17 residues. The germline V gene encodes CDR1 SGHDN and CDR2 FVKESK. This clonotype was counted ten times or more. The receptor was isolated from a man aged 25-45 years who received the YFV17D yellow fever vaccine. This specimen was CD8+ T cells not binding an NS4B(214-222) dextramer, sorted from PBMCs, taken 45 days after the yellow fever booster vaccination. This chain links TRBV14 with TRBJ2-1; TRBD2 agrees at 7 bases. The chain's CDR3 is CASSPLALMSAYNEQFF. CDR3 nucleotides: TGTGCCAGCAGCCCACTAGCGCTTATGAGTGCCTACAATGAGCAGTTCTTC.